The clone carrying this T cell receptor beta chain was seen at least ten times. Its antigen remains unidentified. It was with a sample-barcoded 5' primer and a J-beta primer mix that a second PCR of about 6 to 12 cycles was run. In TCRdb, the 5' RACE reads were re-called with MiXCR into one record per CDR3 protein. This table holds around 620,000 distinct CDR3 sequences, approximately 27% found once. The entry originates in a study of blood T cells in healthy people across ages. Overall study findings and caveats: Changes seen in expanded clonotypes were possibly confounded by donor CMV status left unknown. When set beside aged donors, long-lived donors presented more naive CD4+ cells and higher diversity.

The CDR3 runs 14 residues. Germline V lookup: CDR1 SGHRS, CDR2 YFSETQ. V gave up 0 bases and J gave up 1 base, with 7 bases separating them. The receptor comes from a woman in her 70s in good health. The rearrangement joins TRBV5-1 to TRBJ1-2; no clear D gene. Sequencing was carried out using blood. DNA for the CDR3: TGCGCCAGCAGCTTGGAGTCGGTTAACTATGGCTACACCTTC. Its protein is CASSLESVNYGYTF.